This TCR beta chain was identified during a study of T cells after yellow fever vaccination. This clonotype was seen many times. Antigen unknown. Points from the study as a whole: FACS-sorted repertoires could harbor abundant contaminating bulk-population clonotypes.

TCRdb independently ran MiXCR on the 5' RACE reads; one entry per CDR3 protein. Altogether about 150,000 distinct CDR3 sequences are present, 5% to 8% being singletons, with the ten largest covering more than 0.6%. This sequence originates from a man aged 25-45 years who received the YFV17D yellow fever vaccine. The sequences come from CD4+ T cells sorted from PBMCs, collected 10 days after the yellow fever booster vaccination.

The CDR3 bases are TGCGCCAGCAGCCAAGGCAGCCTATTAGCGGGAGCTGTGGCCGAGCAGTACTTC. It codes for CASSQGSLLAGAVAEQYF. The chain uses TRBV5-1 and TRBJ2-7, with 9 positions matching TRBD2. The CDR3 contains 18 residues. From germline, CDR1 is SGHRS and CDR2 YFSETQ. V was clipped by 4 bases and J by 6 bases; unmatched bases: 20.